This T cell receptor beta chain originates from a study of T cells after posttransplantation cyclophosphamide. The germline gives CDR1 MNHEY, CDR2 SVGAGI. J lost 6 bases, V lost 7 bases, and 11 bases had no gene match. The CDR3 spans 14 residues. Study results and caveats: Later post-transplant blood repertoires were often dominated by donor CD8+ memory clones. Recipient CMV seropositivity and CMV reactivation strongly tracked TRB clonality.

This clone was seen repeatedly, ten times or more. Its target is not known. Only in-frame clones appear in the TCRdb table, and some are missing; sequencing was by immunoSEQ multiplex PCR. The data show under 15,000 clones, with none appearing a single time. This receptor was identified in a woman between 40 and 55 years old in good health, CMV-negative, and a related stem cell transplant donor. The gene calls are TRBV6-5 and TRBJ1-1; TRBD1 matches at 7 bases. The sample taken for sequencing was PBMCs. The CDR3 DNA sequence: TGTGCCAGCATCGCAAATCAGGGGGTCGCTGAAGCTTTCTTT. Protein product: CASIANQGVAEAFF.